What follows describes a single TCR beta chain. Its antigen is undetermined. This CDR3 spans 14 amino acids. Germline CDR1 is SNHLY and CDR2 is FYNNEI. Unmatched junction bases numbered 9, after V lost 8 bases and J lost 2 bases. This record comes from a study of cytomegalovirus exposure and HLA in healthy donors. The overall study: As an earlier analysis found, roughly 180 million T cells yielded around 110 million unique TCR beta sequences. Whole-study findings and limits: Judged likely to be a sequencing artifact was a cluster of highly shared sequence variants. Cytomegalovirus-associated TCR beta chains were listed, numbering 164.

A multiplex PCR was run with 60 Vbeta primers and 13 Jbeta primers. The table came from immunoSEQ multiplex PCR; TCRdb's copy has only in-frame clones and leaves some out. The data hold roughly 100,000 clones, with about 70% observed a single time. The chain has TRBV2 and TRBJ2-7, with TRBD1 matching 7 bases. The TCR comes from a man aged 25 to 40 in good health and CMV-seronegative. What was sequenced was PBMCs. CDR3 residues: CASRRYDRAYEQYF. The CDR3 nucleotides are TGTGCCAGCCGGAGATATGACAGGGCCTACGAGCAGTACTTC.